The present T cell receptor beta chain was sequenced within a study of early T cells in non-severe SARS-CoV-2 infection. This clonotype has at least ten counts. CDR1 SEHNR and CDR2 FQNEAQ come from the germline V gene (reference sequence). The CDR3 sequence is 17 residues long. The junction had 11 bases not matched to a gene; V was cut back by 3 bases and J by 3 bases. TCRdb reprocessed the 5' RACE reads via MiXCR and lists one record per CDR3 protein. This repertoire shows more than 65,000 distinct CDR3 sequences, roughly 13% found once; its top ten account for about 5%. The source material was whole blood. The rearrangement links TRBV7-9 to TRBJ1-2; 9 bases map to TRBD1. The TCR originated in an adult who was a healthcare worker with PCR-confirmed SARS-CoV-2 infection or an uninfected control (not recorded which). The CDR3 DNA follows: TGTGCCAGCAGCTTCGGCCGGACAGGGGAGATGGACTATGGCTACACCTTC. Translating it yields CASSFGRTGEMDYGYTF.